The entry that follows covers one T cell receptor beta chain sequence. The antigen is undetermined. Pooling of second doses given at about 4 or about 12 weeks was done. The sample is drawn from a study of T cell responses to AZD1222 COVID-19 vaccine. Study-level results: Repertoires were collected only later (after the peak T cell response had occurred). Epitopes outside B.1.351 and B.1.1.7 mutated regions reportedly drew nearly half of spike TCRs. Spike-specific TCR breadth and depth rose after two AZD1222 doses.

TCRdb's table, derived via immunoSEQ multiplex PCR, lists solely in-frame clones and lacks some. The table has 150,000 to 200,000 clones, around 93% seen once. V lost 3 bases and J lost 0; bases outside the gene matches: 4. The CDR3 runs 16 residues. The germline CDR1 and CDR2 sequences are SGHAT and FQDESV (reference sequence). Sequencing used peripheral blood, obtained 28 days after the second AZD1222 dose. The J gene is TRBJ2-2, the V gene TRBV11-1; 7 bases match TRBD1. This TCR was sampled from an adult who received the AZD1222 COVID-19 vaccine. CDR3 coding DNA: TGTGCCAGCAGCTTTCAGACAGGGACGAACACCGGGGAGCTGTTTTTT. Translated, it gives CASSFQTGTNTGELFF.